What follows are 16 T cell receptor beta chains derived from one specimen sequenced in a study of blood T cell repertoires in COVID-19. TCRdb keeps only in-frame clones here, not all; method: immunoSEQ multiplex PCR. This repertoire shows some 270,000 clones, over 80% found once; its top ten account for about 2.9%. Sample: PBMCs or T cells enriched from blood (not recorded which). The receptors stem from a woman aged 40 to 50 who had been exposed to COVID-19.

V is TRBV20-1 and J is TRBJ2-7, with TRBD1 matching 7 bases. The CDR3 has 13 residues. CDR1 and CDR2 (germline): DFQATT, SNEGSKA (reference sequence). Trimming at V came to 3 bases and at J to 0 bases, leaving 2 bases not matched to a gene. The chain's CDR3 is CSASKGASYEQYV. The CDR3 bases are TGCAGTGCTAGTAAGGGGGCCTCCTACGAGCAGTACGTC.

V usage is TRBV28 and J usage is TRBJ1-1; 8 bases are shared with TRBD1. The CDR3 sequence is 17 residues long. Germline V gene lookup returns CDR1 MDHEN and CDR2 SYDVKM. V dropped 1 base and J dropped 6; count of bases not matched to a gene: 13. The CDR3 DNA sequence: TGTGCCAGCAGTTTATACCGGGGACAGGTTTTTACGGCTGAAGCTTTCTTT. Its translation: CASSLYRGQVFTAEAFF.

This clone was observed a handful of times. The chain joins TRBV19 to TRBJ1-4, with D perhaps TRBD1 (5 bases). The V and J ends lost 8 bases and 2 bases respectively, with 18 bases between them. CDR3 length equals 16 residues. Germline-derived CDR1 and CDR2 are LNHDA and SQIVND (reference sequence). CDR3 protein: CASVSTALSTNEKLFF. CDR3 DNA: TGTGCCAGTGTCTCGACAGCTCTCAGCACTAATGAAAAACTGTTTTTT.

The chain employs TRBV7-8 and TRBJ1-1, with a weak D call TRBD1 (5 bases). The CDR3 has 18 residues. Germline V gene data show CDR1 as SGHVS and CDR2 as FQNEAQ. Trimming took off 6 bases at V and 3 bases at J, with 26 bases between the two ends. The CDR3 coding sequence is TGTGCCAGCAGTTCATCTTCCGGCGGCTGGGGCTATCACACTGAAGCTTTCTTT. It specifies CASSSSSGGWGYHTEAFF. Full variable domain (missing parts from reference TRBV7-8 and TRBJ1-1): GAGVSQSPRYKVAKRGQDVALRCDPISGHVSLFWYQQALGQGPEFLTYFQNEAQLDKSGLPSDRFFAERPEGSVSTLKIQRTQQEDSAVYLCASSSSSGGWGYHTEAFFGQGTRLTVV.

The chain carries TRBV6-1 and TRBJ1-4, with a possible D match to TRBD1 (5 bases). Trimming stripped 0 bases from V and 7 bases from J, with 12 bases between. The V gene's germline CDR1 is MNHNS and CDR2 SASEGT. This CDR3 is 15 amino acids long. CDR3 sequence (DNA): TGTGCCAGCAGTGAAGCCGGAGGGGTCGGTGAAAAACTGTTTTTT. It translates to CASSEAGGVGEKLFF.

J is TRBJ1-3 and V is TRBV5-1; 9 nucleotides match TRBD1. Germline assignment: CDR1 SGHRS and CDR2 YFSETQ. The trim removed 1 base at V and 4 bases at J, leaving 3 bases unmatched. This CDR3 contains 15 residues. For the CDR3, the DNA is TGCGCCAGCAGCTTGACAGGGGGCTTGGGAAACACCATATATTTT. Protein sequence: CASSLTGGLGNTIYF.

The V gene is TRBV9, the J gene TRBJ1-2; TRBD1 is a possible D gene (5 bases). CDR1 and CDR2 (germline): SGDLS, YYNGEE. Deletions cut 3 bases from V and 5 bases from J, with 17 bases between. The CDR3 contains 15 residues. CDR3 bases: TGTGCCAGCAGCGCTACAAATAGGGGAAAGTATGGCTACACCTTC. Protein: CASSATNRGKYGYTF.

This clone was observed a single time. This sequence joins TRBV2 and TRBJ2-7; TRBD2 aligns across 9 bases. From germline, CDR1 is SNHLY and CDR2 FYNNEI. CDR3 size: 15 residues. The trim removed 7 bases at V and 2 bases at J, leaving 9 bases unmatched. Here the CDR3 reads CASIGLAGPAYEQYF. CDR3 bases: TGTGCCAGCATCGGGCTAGCGGGGCCAGCCTACGAGCAGTACTTC.

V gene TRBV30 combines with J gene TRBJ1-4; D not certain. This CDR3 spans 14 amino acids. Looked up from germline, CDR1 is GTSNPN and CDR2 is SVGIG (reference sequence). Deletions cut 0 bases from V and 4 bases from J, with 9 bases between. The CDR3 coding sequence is TGTGCCTGGAGTGTATACAGCCTTAATGAAAAACTGTTTTTT. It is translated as CAWSVYSLNEKLFF.

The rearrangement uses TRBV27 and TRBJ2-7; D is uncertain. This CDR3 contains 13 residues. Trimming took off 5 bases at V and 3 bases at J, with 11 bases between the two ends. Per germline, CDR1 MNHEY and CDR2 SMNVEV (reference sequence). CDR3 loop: CASSPIYFYEQYF. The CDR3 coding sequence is TGTGCCAGCAGTCCAATCTACTTCTACGAGCAGTACTTC.

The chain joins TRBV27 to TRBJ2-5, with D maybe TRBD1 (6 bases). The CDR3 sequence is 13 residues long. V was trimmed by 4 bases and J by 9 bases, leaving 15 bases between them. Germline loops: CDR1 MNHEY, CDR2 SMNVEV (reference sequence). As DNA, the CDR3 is TGTGCCAGCAGTTATTCAGGGGAGATGGCCCAGTACTTC. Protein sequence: CASSYSGEMAQYF.

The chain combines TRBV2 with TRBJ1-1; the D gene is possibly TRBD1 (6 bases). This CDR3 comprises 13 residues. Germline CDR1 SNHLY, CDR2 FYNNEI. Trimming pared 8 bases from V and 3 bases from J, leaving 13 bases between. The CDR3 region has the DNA TGTGCCAGCCTACAGGGAAGAGACACTGAAGCTTTCTTT. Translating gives CASLQGRDTEAFF. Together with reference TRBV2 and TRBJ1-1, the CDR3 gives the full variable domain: EPEVTQTPSHQVTQMGQEVILRCVPISNHLYFYWYRQILGQKVEFLVSFYNNEISEKSEIFDDQFSVERPDGSNFTLKIRSTKLEDSAMYFCASLQGRDTEAFFGQGTRLTVV.

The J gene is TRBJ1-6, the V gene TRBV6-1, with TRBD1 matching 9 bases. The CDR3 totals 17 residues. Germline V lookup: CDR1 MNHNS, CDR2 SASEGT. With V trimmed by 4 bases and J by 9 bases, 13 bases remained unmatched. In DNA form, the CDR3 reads TGTGCCAGCAGTGCAACCCTTGGGACAGGGAATAGTTCACCCCTCCACTTT. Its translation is CASSATLGTGNSSPLHF.

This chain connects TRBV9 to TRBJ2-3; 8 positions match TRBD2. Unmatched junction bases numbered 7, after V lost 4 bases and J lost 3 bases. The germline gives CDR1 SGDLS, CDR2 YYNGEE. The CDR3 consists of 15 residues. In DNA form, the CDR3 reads TGTGCCAGCAGCCCGGGAGGGAGGGGAACAGATACGCAGTATTTT. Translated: CASSPGGRGTDTQYF.

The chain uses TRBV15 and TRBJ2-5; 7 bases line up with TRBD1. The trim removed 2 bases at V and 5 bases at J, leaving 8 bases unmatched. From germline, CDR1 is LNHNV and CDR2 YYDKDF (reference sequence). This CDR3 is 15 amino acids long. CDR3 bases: TGTGCCACCAGCAGAAAAAAACAGGGGTGGGAGACCCAGTACTTC. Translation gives CATSRKKQGWETQYF.

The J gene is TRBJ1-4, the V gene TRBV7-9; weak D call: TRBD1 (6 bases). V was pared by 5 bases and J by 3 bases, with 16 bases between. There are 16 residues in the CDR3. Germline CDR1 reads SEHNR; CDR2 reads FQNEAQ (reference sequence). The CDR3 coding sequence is TGTGCCAGCAGCGGGAGAAGACAGGCCCCTAATGAAAAACTGTTTTTT. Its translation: CASSGRRQAPNEKLFF.